Below, 18 T cell receptor beta chains from the same sample are listed, as sequenced in a study of T cell changes during pregnancy in multiple sclerosis. This table comes from immunoSEQ multiplex PCR, and its TCRdb copy is limited to in-frame clones, with some not included. This table holds 45,000 or so clones, more than 75% found once. This specimen consisted of CD8+ T cells from peripheral blood mononuclear cells, obtained after pregnancy. The receptors here all came from a female donor in good health, enrolled as a control in a pregnancy study.

The rearrangement uses TRBV9 and TRBJ2-1; TRBD2 matches 7 bases. Germline values: CDR1 SGDLS, CDR2 YYNGEE. V trimming: 0 bases; J trimming: 9 bases; junction bases outside the gene matches: 9. This CDR3 is 15 amino acids long. CDR3 sequence: CASSVGAGVPIEQFF. DNA of the CDR3: TGTGCCAGCAGCGTAGGGGCGGGGGTCCCGATTGAGCAGTTCTTC. The whole variable domain, remainder taken from reference TRBV9 and TRBJ2-1, is DSGVTQTPKHLITATGQRVTLRCSPRSGDLSVYWYQQSLDQGLQFLIQYYNGEERAKGNILERFSAQQFPDLHSELNLSSLELGDSALYFCASSVGAGVPIEQFFGPGTRLTVL.

This clone occurred once. The chain joins TRBV13 to TRBJ1-1, with D possibly being TRBD1 (5 bases). This CDR3 has 14 amino acids. Trimming stripped 0 bases from V and 8 bases from J, with 13 bases between. The germline CDR1 and CDR2 sequences are PRHDT and FYEKMQ (reference sequence). CDR3 region: CASSLGRGGTEAFF. In DNA form, the CDR3 reads TGTGCCAGCAGCTTAGGCCGCGGGGGAACCGAAGCTTTCTTT. Drawing the rest from reference TRBV13 and TRBJ1-1, the complete variable domain is AAGVIQSPRHLIKEKRETATLKCYPIPRHDTVYWYQQGPGQDPQFLISFYEKMQSDKGSIPDRFSAQQFSDYHSELNMSSLELGDSALYFCASSLGRGGTEAFFGQGTRLTVV.

This clone appeared once. The chain has TRBV6-5 and TRBJ1-1, with D perhaps TRBD1 (6 bases). Per the germline V gene, CDR1 is MNHEY and CDR2 is SVGAGI. There are 15 residues in the CDR3. Trimming removed 0 bases from V and 3 bases from J, with 11 bases in between. The CDR3: CASSYSRGVYTEAFF. The CDR3 nucleotides read TGTGCCAGCAGTTACTCCAGGGGAGTGTACACTGAAGCTTTCTTT.

V usage is TRBV4-3 and J usage is TRBJ2-7; no clear D gene. CDR1 is LGHNA, CDR2 YSLEER, per germline. This CDR3 has 14 amino acids. V gave up 0 bases and J gave up 0 bases, with 6 bases separating them. Written as DNA, the CDR3 is TGCGCCAGCAGCCAAGAAGCAAGCTCCTACGAGCAGTACTTC. Amino acids: CASSQEASSYEQYF.

The rearrangement links TRBV10-3 to TRBJ1-1; the D is unclear. CDR3 length equals 13 residues. The ends were cut back, 2 bases at V and 7 bases at J, with 11 bases in the middle. Germline V CDR1 and CDR2: ENHRY, SYGVKD. The CDR3 bases are TGTGCCATCAGTGAGGTGCCCGCAGGTGAAGCTTTCTTT. Translating it yields CAISEVPAGEAFF.

The J gene is TRBJ1-1, the V gene TRBV6-1, with D possibly TRBD1 on 6 matching bases. Trimming shortened V by 3 bases and J by 8 bases, and 13 bases separated the two germline ends. The germline V gene encodes CDR1 MNHNS and CDR2 SASEGT. This CDR3 contains 13 residues. The CDR3 region is CASSDTGTNEAFF. The CDR3 nucleotides read TGTGCCAGCAGTGATACCGGGACAAACGAAGCTTTCTTT.

CDR3 region: CASSVGGGSQETQYF. DNA for the CDR3: TGTGCCAGCAGCGTCGGGGGGGGCTCCCAAGAGACCCAGTACTTC. The J gene is TRBJ2-5, the V gene TRBV9; TRBD2 aligns across 8 bases. J was trimmed by 1 base and V by 2 bases; bases with no gene match: 4. The CDR3 runs to 15 residues. Germline V gene lookup returns CDR1 SGDLS and CDR2 YYNGEE.

DNA for the CDR3: TGTGCCAGCAGCTTAGGGCACAGGACCCAGAATGAAAAACTGTTTTTT. It specifies CASSLGHRTQNEKLFF. The chain has TRBV11-2 and TRBJ1-4, with a weak D call TRBD1 (5 bases). Trimming removed 1 base at V and 5 bases at J, with 14 bases between. CDR1 SGHAT and CDR2 FQNNGV come from the germline V gene. There are 16 residues in the CDR3.

The rearrangement joins TRBV27 to TRBJ1-2; tentatively, D is TRBD1 (6 bases). This CDR3 spans 15 amino acids. V lost 5 bases and J 5 bases, leaving 18 bases between the germline ends. Germline V gene sequence: CDR1 MNHEY, CDR2 SMNVEV (reference sequence). The CDR3 region has the DNA TGTGCCAGCAGTCCCACGGACAGCTCTATTTATGGCTACACCTTC. Its protein is CASSPTDSSIYGYTF.

The V gene is TRBV27, the J gene TRBJ1-4, with D hard to call. With 2 bases removed from V and 8 bases from J, the gap between germline ends came to 9 bases. In germline, CDR1 is MNHEY, CDR2 SMNVEV (reference sequence). The CDR3 has 13 amino acids. CDR3 nucleotide sequence: TGTGCCAGCAGTTTAAGCGGGAGCGAAAAACTGTTTTTT. It specifies CASSLSGSEKLFF.

This chain connects TRBV27 to TRBJ2-7, with 9 bases fitting TRBD1. The CDR3 has 13 amino acids. V shed 10 bases, J shed 2 bases, and the junction held 6 bases outside the gene matches. The germline V gene encodes CDR1 MNHEY and CDR2 SMNVEV (reference sequence). The CDR3 spells CATSDRGAYEQYF. The CDR3 DNA follows: TGTGCCACTTCGGACAGGGGAGCCTACGAGCAGTACTTC.

The chain uses TRBV9 and TRBJ1-4; the D gene is possibly TRBD1 (6 bases). CDR3 length: 15 residues. The germline V and J ends were trimmed by 0 bases and 6 bases, with 12 bases remaining between them. Germline values: CDR1 SGDLS, CDR2 YYNGEE. CDR3: CASSVEQGGDEKLFF. CDR3 nucleotide sequence: TGTGCCAGCAGCGTAGAACAGGGCGGAGATGAAAAACTGTTTTTT.

This chain uses TRBV4-3 with TRBJ2-4, with a tentative D call TRBD2 (6 bases). The CDR3 spans 18 residues. Germline V CDR1 and CDR2: LGHNA, YSLEER. The ends were cut back, 1 base at V and 7 bases at J, with 23 bases in the middle. CDR3 nucleotides: TGCGCCAGCAGCCAAGCCGCGGGAACACAGTCGCGGATGAACATTCAGTACTTC. It yields the protein CASSQAAGTQSRMNIQYF.

This chain joins TRBV4-1 and TRBJ2-2, with unresolved D. V was cut by 5 bases and J by 5 bases, with 18 bases left in between. The CDR3 runs 16 residues. Germline V gene sequence: CDR1 MGHRA, CDR2 YSYEKL. CDR3 in amino acids: CASSDSVGARTGELFF. The CDR3 bases are TGCGCCAGCAGCGACTCTGTCGGAGCGAGGACCGGGGAGCTGTTTTTT.

The chain combines TRBV11-2 with TRBJ1-6; D is perhaps TRBD1 (5 bases). This CDR3 contains 15 residues. V lost 2 bases to trimming and J lost 3 bases, with 8 bases between them. Germline lookup yields CDR1 SGHAT and CDR2 FQNNGV. CDR3 amino acids: CASSLSQGYNSPLHF. The CDR3, as DNA: TGTGCCAGCAGCTTATCCCAGGGCTATAATTCACCCCTCCACTTT.

This clone occurred once. CDR3 nucleotide sequence: TGCGCCAGCAGCCAAGACAACAATGAGCAGTTCTTC. Translated: CASSQDNNEQFF. The V and J genes are TRBV4-3 and TRBJ2-1; no clear D. Germline assignment: CDR1 LGHNA and CDR2 YSLEER. V shed 0 bases and J shed 5 bases, with 2 bases lying between them. The CDR3 loop spans 12 amino acids.

This clone showed up just a few times. This chain connects TRBV4-1 to TRBJ1-5; the D is unclear. There are 12 residues in the CDR3. Looked up from germline, CDR1 is MGHRA and CDR2 is YSYEKL. Trimming removed 2 bases at V and 5 bases at J, with 4 bases between. CDR3 DNA sequence: TGCGCCAGCAGCCAAAGCGATCAGCCCCAGCATTTT. Translating gives CASSQSDQPQHF.

The J gene is TRBJ2-7, the V gene TRBV27, with 9 bases aligning to TRBD2. CDR1 is MNHEY, CDR2 SMNVEV, per germline (reference sequence). The CDR3 length is 15 residues. The ends lost 4 bases at V and 2 bases at J; junction bases unmatched: 6. The CDR3 region is CASSSPKRGAYEQYF. CDR3 DNA: TGTGCCAGCAGTTCCCCCAAGCGGGGGGCCTACGAGCAGTACTTC.